These T cell receptor beta chains were read from a single sample in a study of blood T cell repertoires in COVID-19. Data came from immunoSEQ multiplex PCR; TCRdb stores just in-frame clones and leaves some out. The data show roughly 330,000 clones, more than 70% seen once. Sequenced: PBMCs or T cells enriched from blood (not recorded which). These TCRs come from a woman aged 25 to 45 who had recovered from COVID-19. Both conserved end residues are part of each CDR3. The D gene is left open where the match is weak. Clone size is shown for a subset of rows, as once, few, many or a class of expanded clone.

size,V,J,D,DNA,CDR3
-,TRBV7-9,TRBJ2-7,-,TGTGCCAGCAGCGTGTCCATTGGACTACTATCCTACGAGCAGTACTTC,CASSVSIGLLSYEQYF
-,TRBV5-1,TRBJ2-7,TRBD1,TGCGCCAGCAGCCCGGGACAGGGGGCTCGGGAGCAGTACTTC,CASSPGQGAREQYF
-,TRBV20-1,TRBJ2-7,TRBD2,TGCAGTGCCAGTCATAATAGCGGGGGGGTTCAGGACGAGCAGTACTTC,CSASHNSGGVQDEQYF
-,TRBV6-5,TRBJ1-2,-,TGTGCCAGTAGACTGTCGGAACCCTATGGCTACACCTTC,CASRLSEPYGYTF
-,TRBV5-1,TRBJ1-1,-,TGCGCCAGCAGCACCCGGGGAGCCACTGAAGCTTTCTTT,CASSTRGATEAFF
-,TRBV5-4,TRBJ2-3,TRBD1,TGTGCCAGCAGCTTGGCCAAAGGGGGCTGGGATACGCAGTATTTT,CASSLAKGGWDTQYF
-,TRBV10-3,TRBJ1-1,TRBD1,TGTGCCATCAGCCCCTACTACAGGGGAATGAACACTGAAGCTTTCTTT,CAISPYYRGMNTEAFF
-,TRBV7-2,TRBJ2-3,-,TGTGCCAGCAGTTATCAGCGGGCCGATACGCAGTATTTT,CASSYQRADTQYF
-,TRBV30,TRBJ1-2,TRBD1,TGTGCCTGGAGGGTACAGGGGCTAATAGGCTACACCTTC,CAWRVQGLIGYTF
-,TRBV4-1,TRBJ2-7,-,TGCGCCAGCAGCCAAGATCCAGGCCTCACCTACGAGCAGTACTTC,CASSQDPGLTYEQYF
-,TRBV3-1/TRBV3-2,TRBJ2-6,-,TGTGCCAGCAGCTTACTTTCTGGGGCCAACGTCCTGACTTTC,CASSLLSGANVLTF
-,TRBV7-9,TRBJ2-6,-,TGTGCCAGCAGCTTAGGAGGCAGGGGGACTAGGATTGGGGCCAACGTCCTGACTTTC,CASSLGGRGTRIGANVLTF
-,TRBV5-1,TRBJ1-5,-,TGCGCCAGCAGCTTGGAGGCAGGGCTGCAGCCCCAGCATTTT,CASSLEAGLQPQHF
-,TRBV30,TRBJ2-3,-,TGTGCCTGTAACGTCCGGGACAAGTCCACAGATACGCAGTATTTT,CACNVRDKSTDTQYF
-,TRBV9,TRBJ1-2,TRBD1,TGTGCCAGCAGCGTTTTGAGGGGGCGCCTAGCTGCTGGCTACACCTTC,CASSVLRGRLAAGYTF
-,TRBV6-5,TRBJ1-1,-,TGTGCCAGCAGTCCCAAGAACACTGAAGCTTTCTTT,CASSPKNTEAFF
-,TRBV4-1,TRBJ2-7,TRBD1,TGCGCCAGCAGCCCCAGGACAGGGGCCTACGAGCAGTACTTC,CASSPRTGAYEQYF
few,TRBV5-1,TRBJ1-2,-,TGCGCCAGCAGCTCGACTACAGCGAACTATGGCTACACCTTC,CASSSTTANYGYTF
-,TRBV19,TRBJ1-6,-,TGTGCCAGTCGTAGGGGCCGAGATAATTCACCCCTCCACTTT,CASRRGRDNSPLHF
-,TRBV4-1,TRBJ1-2,-,TGCGCCAGCAGCCAAGATCTGAACAAGGCAGGGGCGATCTTC,CASSQDLNKAGAIF
-,TRBV25-1,TRBJ2-5,-,TGTGCCAGCAGCGCTACCCCTGAACGAGAGACCCAGTACTTC,CASSATPERETQYF
-,TRBV30,TRBJ1-2,-,TGTGCCTGGAATCGGGGGAAAGGCTACACCTTC,CAWNRGKGYTF
-,TRBV29-1,TRBJ1-5,-,TGCAGCGTTGGAACAGATAGCAATCAGCCCCAGCATTTT,CSVGTDSNQPQHF
-,TRBV11-2,TRBJ2-3,TRBD2,TGTGCCAGCAGCCCTCGTAGGGGCGGGGGACCCGATACGCAGTATTTT,CASSPRRGGGPDTQYF
-,TRBV28,TRBJ1-2,-,TGTGCCAGCAGTTTAACCAGAAAAGATTATGGCTACACCTTC,CASSLTRKDYGYTF
-,TRBV3-1/TRBV3-2,TRBJ1-1,TRBD1,TGTGCCAGCAGCCTCGGACAGGGGACGACTGAAGCTTTCTTT,CASSLGQGTTEAFF
-,TRBV2,TRBJ2-5,-,TGTGCCAGCCGAGGAGGGCAGCTTCCTCGCGAGACCCAGTACTTC,CASRGGQLPRETQYF
-,TRBV3-1/TRBV3-2,TRBJ1-6,-,TGTGCCAGCAGCCAAGACAGGGGCGTATCAAATTCACCCCTCCACTTT,CASSQDRGVSNSPLHF
-,TRBV5-4,TRBJ2-7,TRBD2,TGTGCCAGCAGCCTCCAGGTAGCGGGGTACGAGCAGTACTTC,CASSLQVAGYEQYF
-,TRBV18,TRBJ2-7,TRBD1,TGTGCCAGCTCACCGTACCGACAGGGACGGAGCTACGAGCAGTACTTC,CASSPYRQGRSYEQYF
-,TRBV29-1,TRBJ1-2,TRBD1,TGCAGCTGCGGAGACAGGGCCTATGGCTACACCTTC,CSCGDRAYGYTF
-,TRBV2,TRBJ1-5,-,TGTGCCAGCAGTGGACGGGGTAACAATCATCCCCAGCATTTT,CASSGRGNNHPQHF
once,TRBV15,TRBJ2-4,-,TGTGCCACCAGCCTCCCTCACCACCACCGCAGGTTGTGGCACATTCAGTACTTC,CATSLPHHHRRLWHIQYF
-,TRBV20-1,TRBJ1-1,-,TGCAGTGTACTCATTCGCACTGAAGCTTTCTTT,CSVLIRTEAFF
-,TRBV12-3/TRBV12-4,TRBJ1-1,-,TGTGCCAGCAGTTCTCAGGGCAGCACTGAAGCTTTCTTT,CASSSQGSTEAFF
-,TRBV7-6,TRBJ1-2,-,TGTGCCAGCAGCTTCGGACAGAGGTCTACTAACTATGGCTACACCTTC,CASSFGQRSTNYGYTF